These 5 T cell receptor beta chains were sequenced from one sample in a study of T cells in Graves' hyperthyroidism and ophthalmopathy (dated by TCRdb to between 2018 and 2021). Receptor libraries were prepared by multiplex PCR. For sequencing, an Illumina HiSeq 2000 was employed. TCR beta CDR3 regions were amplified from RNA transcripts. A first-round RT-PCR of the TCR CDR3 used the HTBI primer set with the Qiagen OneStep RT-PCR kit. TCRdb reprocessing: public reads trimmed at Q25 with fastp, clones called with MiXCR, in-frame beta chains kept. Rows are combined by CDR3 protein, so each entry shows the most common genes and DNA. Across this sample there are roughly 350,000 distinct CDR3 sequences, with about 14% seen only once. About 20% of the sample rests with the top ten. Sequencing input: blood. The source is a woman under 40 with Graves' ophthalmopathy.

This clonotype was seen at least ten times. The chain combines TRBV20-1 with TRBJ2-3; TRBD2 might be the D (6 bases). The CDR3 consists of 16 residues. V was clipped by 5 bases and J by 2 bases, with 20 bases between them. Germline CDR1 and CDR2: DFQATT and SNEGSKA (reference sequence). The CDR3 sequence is CSAPGSHSLYTDTQYF. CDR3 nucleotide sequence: TGCAGTGCTCCCGGGAGCCACAGCCTCTACACAGATACGCAGTATTTT.

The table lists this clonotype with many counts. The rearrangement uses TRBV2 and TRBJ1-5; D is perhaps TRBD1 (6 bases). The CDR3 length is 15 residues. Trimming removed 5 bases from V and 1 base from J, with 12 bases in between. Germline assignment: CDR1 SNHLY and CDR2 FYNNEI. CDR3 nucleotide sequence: TGTGCCAGCAGTTCGGGGGCGACCAGCAATCAGCCCCAGCATTTT. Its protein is CASSSGATSNQPQHF. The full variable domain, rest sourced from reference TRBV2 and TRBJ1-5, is EPEVTQTPSHQVTQMGQEVILRCVPISNHLYFYWYRQILGQKVEFLVSFYNNEISEKSEIFDDQFSVERPDGSNFTLKIRSTKLEDSAMYFCASSSGATSNQPQHFGDGTRLSIL.

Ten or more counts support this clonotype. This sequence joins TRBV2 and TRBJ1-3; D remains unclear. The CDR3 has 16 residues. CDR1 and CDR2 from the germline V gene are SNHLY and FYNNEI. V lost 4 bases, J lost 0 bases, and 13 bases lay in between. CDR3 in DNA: TGTGCCAGCAGTGCTAGAGGGCCGAACTCTGGAAACACCATATATTTT. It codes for CASSARGPNSGNTIYF.

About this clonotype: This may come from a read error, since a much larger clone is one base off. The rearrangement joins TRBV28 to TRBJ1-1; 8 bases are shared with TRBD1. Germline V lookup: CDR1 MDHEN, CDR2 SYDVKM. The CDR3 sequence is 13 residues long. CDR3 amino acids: CASELQGGTETFF. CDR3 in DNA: TGTGCCAGTGAGCTACAGGGGGGCACTGAAACTTTCTTT.

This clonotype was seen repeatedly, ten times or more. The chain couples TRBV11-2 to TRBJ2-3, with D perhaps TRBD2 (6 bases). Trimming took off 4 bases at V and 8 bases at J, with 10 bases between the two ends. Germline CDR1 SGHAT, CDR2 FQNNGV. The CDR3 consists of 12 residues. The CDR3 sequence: CASSYWGGTQYF. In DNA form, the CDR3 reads TGTGCCAGCAGCTATTGGGGAGGTACGCAGTATTTT.